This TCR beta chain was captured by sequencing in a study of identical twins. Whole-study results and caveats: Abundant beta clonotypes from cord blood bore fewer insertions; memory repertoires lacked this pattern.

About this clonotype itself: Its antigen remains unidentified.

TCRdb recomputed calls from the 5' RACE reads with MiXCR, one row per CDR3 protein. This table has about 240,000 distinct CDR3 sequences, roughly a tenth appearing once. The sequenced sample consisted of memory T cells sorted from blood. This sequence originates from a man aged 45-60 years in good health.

CDR3: CASTPWRGLGTGELFF. CDR3 sequence (DNA): TGTGCCAGCACTCCGTGGAGGGGGCTAGGCACCGGGGAGCTGTTTTTT. The V and J genes are TRBV12-3 or TRBV12-4 and TRBJ2-2; TRBD1 might be the D (7 bases). With 7 bases removed from V and 4 bases from J, the gap between germline ends came to 19 bases. The CDR3 covers 16 residues.